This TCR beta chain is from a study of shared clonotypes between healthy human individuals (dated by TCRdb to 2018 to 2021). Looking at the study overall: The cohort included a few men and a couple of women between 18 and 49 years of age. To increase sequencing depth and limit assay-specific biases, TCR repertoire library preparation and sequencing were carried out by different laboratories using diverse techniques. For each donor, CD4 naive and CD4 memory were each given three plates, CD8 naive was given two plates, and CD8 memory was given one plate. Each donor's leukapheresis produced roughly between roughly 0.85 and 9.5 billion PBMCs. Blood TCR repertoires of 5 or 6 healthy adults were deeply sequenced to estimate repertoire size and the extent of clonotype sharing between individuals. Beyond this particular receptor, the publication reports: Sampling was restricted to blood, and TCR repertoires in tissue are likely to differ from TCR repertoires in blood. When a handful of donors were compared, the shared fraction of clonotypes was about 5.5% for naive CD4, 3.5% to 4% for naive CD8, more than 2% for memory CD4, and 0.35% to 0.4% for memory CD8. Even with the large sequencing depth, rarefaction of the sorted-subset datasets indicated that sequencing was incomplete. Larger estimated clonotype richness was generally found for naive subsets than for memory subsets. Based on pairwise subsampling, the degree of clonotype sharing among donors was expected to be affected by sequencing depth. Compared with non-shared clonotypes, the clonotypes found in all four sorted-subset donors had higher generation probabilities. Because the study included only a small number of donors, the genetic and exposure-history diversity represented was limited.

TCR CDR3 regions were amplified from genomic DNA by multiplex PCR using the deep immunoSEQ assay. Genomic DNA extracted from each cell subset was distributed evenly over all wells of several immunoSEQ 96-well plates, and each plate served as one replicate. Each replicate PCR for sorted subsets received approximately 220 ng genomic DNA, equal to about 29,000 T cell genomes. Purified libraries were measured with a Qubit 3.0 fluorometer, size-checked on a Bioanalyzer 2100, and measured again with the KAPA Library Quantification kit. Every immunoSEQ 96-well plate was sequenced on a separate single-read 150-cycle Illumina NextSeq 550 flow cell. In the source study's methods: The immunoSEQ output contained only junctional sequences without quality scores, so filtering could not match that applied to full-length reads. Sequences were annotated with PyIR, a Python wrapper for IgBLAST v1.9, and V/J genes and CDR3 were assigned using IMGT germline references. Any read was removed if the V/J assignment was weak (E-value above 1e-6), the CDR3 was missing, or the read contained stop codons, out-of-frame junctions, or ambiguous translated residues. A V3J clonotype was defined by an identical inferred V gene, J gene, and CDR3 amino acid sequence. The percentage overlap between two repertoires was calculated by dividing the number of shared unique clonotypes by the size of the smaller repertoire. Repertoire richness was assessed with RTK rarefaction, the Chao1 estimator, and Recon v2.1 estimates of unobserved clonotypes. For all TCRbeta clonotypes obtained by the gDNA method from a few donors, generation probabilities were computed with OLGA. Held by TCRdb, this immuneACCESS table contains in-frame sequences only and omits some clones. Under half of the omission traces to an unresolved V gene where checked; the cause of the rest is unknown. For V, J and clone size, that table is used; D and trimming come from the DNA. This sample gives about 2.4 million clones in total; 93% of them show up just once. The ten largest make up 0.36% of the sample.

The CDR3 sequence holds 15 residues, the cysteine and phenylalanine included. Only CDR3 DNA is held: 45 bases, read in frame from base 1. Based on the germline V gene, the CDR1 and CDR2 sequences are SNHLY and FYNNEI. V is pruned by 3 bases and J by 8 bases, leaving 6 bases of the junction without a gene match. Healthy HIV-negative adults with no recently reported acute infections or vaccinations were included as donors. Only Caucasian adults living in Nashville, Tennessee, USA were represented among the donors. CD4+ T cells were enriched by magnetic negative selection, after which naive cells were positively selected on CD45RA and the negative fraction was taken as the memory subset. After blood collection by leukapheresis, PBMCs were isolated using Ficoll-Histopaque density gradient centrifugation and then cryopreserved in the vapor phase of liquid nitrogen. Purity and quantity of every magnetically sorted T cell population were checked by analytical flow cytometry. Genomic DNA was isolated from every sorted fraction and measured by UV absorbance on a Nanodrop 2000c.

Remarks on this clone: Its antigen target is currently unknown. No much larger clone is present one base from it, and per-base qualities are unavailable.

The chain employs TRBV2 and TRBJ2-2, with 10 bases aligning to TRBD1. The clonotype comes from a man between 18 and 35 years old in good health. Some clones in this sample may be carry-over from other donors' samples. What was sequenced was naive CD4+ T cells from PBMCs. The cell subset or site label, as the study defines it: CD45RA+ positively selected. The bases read TGTGCCAGCAGTGACAGACAGGGGGCGGTTGGGGAGCTGTTTTTT. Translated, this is CASSDRQGAVGELFF.